A single sample is the source of the 11 T cell receptor beta chains below, sequenced in a study of T cell repertoires in cytomegalovirus infection. TCRdb redid the calling of the reads with MiXCR, one entry per CDR3 protein. The sample lists fewer than 550,000 distinct CDR3 sequences; about 26% were seen once. The material sequenced was PBMCs. These receptors were obtained from a human donor in good health (CMV status not recorded). Some clones in this sample may be carry-over from other donors' samples.

A remark on this clonotype: A read error may be the cause here, since a much bigger clone is one base away. V gene TRBV7-2 combines with J gene TRBJ2-5; possibly TRBD2 for D (6 bases). The CDR3 is 14 residues long. Per germline, CDR1 SGHTA and CDR2 FQGNSA. Between the trimmed V and J ends, which lost 5 bases and 5 bases, there was a span of 15 bases. CDR3: CASSRGSGGETQYF. CDR3 nucleotides: TGTGCCAGCAGCCGCGGGTCTGGAGGGGAGACCCAGTACTTC.

In its sample, this clonotype was seen once. V usage is TRBV5-1 and J usage is TRBJ2-7, with unresolved D. Deletions cut 2 bases from V and 3 bases from J, with 9 bases between. Germline values: CDR1 SGHRS, CDR2 YFSETQ. The CDR3 is made up of 13 amino acids. The CDR3 bases are TGCGCCAGCAGCTTCCAGCCTCGCTACGAGCAGTACGTC. This translates into CASSFQPRYEQYV.

This clonotype was seen a handful of times. CDR3: CASSQAVSSAYYNEQFF. DNA for the CDR3: TGCGCCAGCAGCCAAGCTGTATCGAGCGCTTATTACAATGAGCAGTTCTTC. The genes are TRBV4-3 and TRBJ2-1; D is ambiguous. This CDR3 is built from 17 residues. Trimming shortened V by 1 base and J by 4 bases, and 17 bases separated the two germline ends. Germline-derived CDR1 and CDR2 are LGHNA and YSLEER.

This clonotype was counted between two and nine times. The gene calls are TRBV7-2 and TRBJ2-5, with D maybe TRBD1 (6 bases). The V gene lost 5 bases and the J gene lost 6 bases, with 13 bases spanning the gap. The CDR3 length is 13 residues. Germline V gene sequence: CDR1 SGHTA, CDR2 FQGNSA. The CDR3 loop is CASSQQQGKTQYF. CDR3 in DNA: TGTGCCAGCAGCCAACAACAGGGAAAGACCCAGTACTTC. Drawing the rest from reference TRBV7-2 and TRBJ2-5, the complete variable domain is GAGVSQSPSNKVTEKGKDVELRCDPISGHTALYWYRQSLGQGLEFLIYFQGNSAPDKSGLPSDRFSAERTGGSVSTLTIQRTQQEDSAVYLCASSQQQGKTQYFGPGTRLLVL.

This sequence joins TRBV20-1 and TRBJ1-5; 8 bases line up with TRBD1. The germline V gene has CDR1 DFQATT and CDR2 SNEGSKA (reference sequence). The CDR3 is 14 amino acids. V lost 1 base and J lost 7; bases outside the gene matches: 6. In DNA form, the CDR3 reads TGCAGTGCTAGAGCAGGGGGCGAGGGACAGCCCCAGCATTTT. It is translated as CSARAGGEGQPQHF.

This clonotype was observed a few times. The V call is TRBV10-3, the J call TRBJ2-5; 11 nucleotides match TRBD2. Trimming removed 3 bases from V and 0 bases from J; junction bases left unmatched: 6. CDR1 and CDR2 from the germline V gene are ENHRY and SYGVKD. This CDR3 spans 17 amino acids. The CDR3 DNA reads as TGTGCCATCAGTGACATACTAGCGGGGGAATACCAAGAGACCCAGTACTTC. Translating gives CAISDILAGEYQETQYF.

This chain joins TRBV20-1 and TRBJ2-7; D not resolved. Per the germline V gene, CDR1 is DFQATT and CDR2 is SNEGSKA (reference sequence). V shed 0 bases and J shed 3 bases, with 9 bases lying between them. This CDR3 region has 13 residues. CDR3 DNA sequence: TGCAGTGCTAGAGACGGGCAATTCTACGAGCAGTACTTC. Encoded protein: CSARDGQFYEQYF.

V and J are TRBV6-2 or TRBV6-3 and TRBJ2-1; 11 positions agree with TRBD2. J lost 3 bases, V lost 4 bases, and 14 bases had no gene match. The CDR3 covers 19 residues. Germline CDR1 is MNHEY and CDR2 is SVGEGT. CDR3 residues: CASSFKLGGGTSGYNEQFF. The DNA for the CDR3 is TGTGCCAGCAGTTTTAAATTAGGGGGAGGGACTAGCGGCTACAATGAGCAGTTCTTC.

The chain recombines TRBV24-1 with TRBJ2-1; no reliable D call. Germline assignment: CDR1 KGHDR and CDR2 SFDVKD. The ends were cut back, 1 base at V and 3 bases at J, with 6 bases in the middle. The CDR3 extends over 14 amino acids. The CDR3 loop is CATSDLGVYNEQFF. CDR3 nucleotide sequence: TGTGCCACCAGTGATTTAGGAGTCTACAATGAGCAGTTCTTC.

On this clonotype itself: A junction end diverges from the germline sequence, so it may reflect a read error. This rearrangement joins TRBV12-3 or TRBV12-4 to TRBJ1-2; 7 bases are shared with TRBD1. The CDR3 runs to 15 residues. CDR3 nucleotide sequence: TGTGCCAGCAGGTTAGGGGGCCTAAGTAACTATGGCTACACCTTC. Its protein is CASRLGGLSNYGYTF.

This clonotype showed up just a few times. The chain uses TRBV27 and TRBJ2-5; TRBD1 matches 10 bases. The CDR3 sequence is 14 residues long. The germline V gene has CDR1 MNHEY and CDR2 SMNVEV (reference sequence). The J segment lost 2 bases and the V segment lost 10 bases, leaving 7 bases of the junction unmatched. The CDR3 loop is CATARDRGQETQYF. In DNA, the CDR3 is TGTGCCACGGCCAGGGACAGGGGACAAGAGACCCAGTACTTC.